Presented here are 16 T cell receptor beta chains from one specimen sequenced in a study of T cell responses to AZD1222 COVID-19 vaccine. Repertoires were generated with immunoSEQ multiplex PCR, while TCRdb's copy carries only in-frame clones and drops some. The sample lists approximately 91,000 clones, around nine tenths occurring once. Material: peripheral blood, obtained on day 0 of AZD1222 vaccination. These receptors all come from an adult in good health.

The chain joins TRBV7-2 to TRBJ2-2; tentatively, D is TRBD2 (5 bases). This CDR3 contains 13 residues. V was clipped by 1 base and J by 7 bases, with 7 bases between them. Germline-derived CDR1 and CDR2 are SGHTA and FQGNSA. The CDR3 is CASSLVGIGELFF. DNA of the CDR3: TGTGCCAGCAGCTTAGTCGGGATCGGGGAGCTGTTTTTT.

The chain employs TRBV6-1 and TRBJ1-6; weak D call: TRBD1 (6 bases). Trimming pared 1 base from V and 2 bases from J, leaving 12 bases between. The CDR3 is made up of 17 amino acids. CDR1 and CDR2 (germline): MNHNS, SASEGT. In DNA form, the CDR3 reads TGTGCCAGCAGTGAAGTACCAGGGGAAACCTATAATTCACCCCTCCACTTT. This translates into CASSEVPGETYNSPLHF.

The chain carries TRBV21-1 and TRBJ2-7. TRBV21-1 is flagged as a pseudogene. This CDR3 contains 17 residues. The CDR3 sequence is CASSKVRSRDGYYEQYF. The CDR3 region has the DNA TGTGCCAGCAGCAAAGTTAGGAGTCGGGACGGATACTACGAGCAGTACTTC.

This CDR3 reads CASRPQGGGSYEQYF. The CDR3 nucleotides are TGTGCCAGCAGACCACAGGGGGGGGGCTCCTACGAGCAGTACTTC. V usage is TRBV7-9 and J usage is TRBJ2-7, with D maybe TRBD1 (8 bases). The V and J ends lost 6 bases and 0 bases respectively, with 15 bases between them. CDR3 size: 15 residues. Germline V CDR1 and CDR2: SEHNR, FQNEAQ (reference sequence).

This chain connects TRBV6-2 or TRBV6-3 to TRBJ2-5; 10 bases fit TRBD2. J was trimmed by 5 bases and V by 4 bases; bases with no gene match: 13. CDR1 and CDR2 (germline): MNHEY, SVGEGT. The CDR3 is 17 residues long. For the CDR3, the DNA is TGTGCCAGCAGTTGGATGCTAGCGGGGGCCTCGAGGGAGACCCAGTACTTC. Protein sequence: CASSWMLAGASRETQYF.

A single count supports this clone. In nucleotides, the CDR3 is TGTGCCAGCACCTGGGGGGGAGCCTACAATGAGCAGTTCTTC. Encoded protein: CASTWGGAYNEQFF. The chain is built from TRBV5-6 and TRBJ2-1; 7 bases are a match to TRBD2. Germline V gives CDR1 SGHDT, CDR2 YYEEEE. Germline trimming cut 6 bases from V and 2 bases from J; bases unmatched to any gene: 5. The CDR3 extends over 14 amino acids.

The chain uses TRBV7-2 and TRBJ1-2; TRBD1 might be the D (6 bases). This CDR3 has 13 amino acids. The germline V and J ends were trimmed by 6 bases and 7 bases, with 15 bases remaining between them. Per the germline V gene, CDR1 is SGHTA and CDR2 is FQGNSA. The CDR3 is CASRPSGEAGYTF. CDR3 nucleotide sequence: TGTGCCAGCAGACCGTCAGGGGAGGCTGGCTACACCTTC. Filled out from reference TRBV7-2 and TRBJ1-2, the complete variable domain reads GAGVSQSPSNKVTEKGKDVELRCDPISGHTALYWYRQSLGQGLEFLIYFQGNSAPDKSGLPSDRFSAERTGGSVSTLTIQRTQQEDSAVYLCASRPSGEAGYTFGSGTRLTVV.

V usage is TRBV5-4 and J usage is TRBJ2-1; 10 bases agree with TRBD2. V was clipped by 7 bases and J by 3 bases; unmatched bases: 7. The CDR3 contains 15 residues. Per germline, CDR1 SGHNT and CDR2 YYREEE (reference sequence). In DNA, the CDR3 is TGTGCCAGCGCTGATAGCGGGGGGCGCTACAATGAGCAGTTCTTC. Translated: CASADSGGRYNEQFF.

This chain uses TRBV7-2 with TRBJ2-1, with TRBD2 as a possible D gene (5 bases). This CDR3 is built from 13 residues. Trimming left V 5 bases short and J 10 bases short, with 15 bases between. Germline assignment: CDR1 SGHTA and CDR2 FQGNSA. CDR3 loop: CASSVDFAAEQFF. The CDR3 bases are TGTGCCAGCAGCGTGGACTTCGCGGCCGAGCAGTTCTTC.

J is TRBJ1-5 and V is TRBV6-5; TRBD1 is a possible D gene (6 bases). Looked up from germline, CDR1 is MNHEY and CDR2 is SVGAGI. Between the trimmed V and J ends, which lost 6 bases and 3 bases, there was a span of 15 bases. This CDR3 is built from 15 residues. The CDR3 here is CASRPTGPINQPQHF. DNA of the CDR3: TGTGCCAGCAGACCAACAGGGCCGATCAATCAGCCCCAGCATTTT.

The chain uses TRBV19 and TRBJ2-2; 11 bases are a match to TRBD2. After removal of 5 bases from V and 6 bases from J, the junction contained 5 bases not matched to a gene. CDR3 length: 15 residues. In germline, CDR1 is LNHDA, CDR2 SQIVND (reference sequence). The CDR3 DNA reads TGTGCCAGTAGTCCGGGACTAGCGGAGGCCGGGGAGCTGTTTTTT. Translated: CASSPGLAEAGELFF.

V usage is TRBV30 and J usage is TRBJ1-4; 8 positions agree with TRBD1. With V trimmed by 7 bases and J by 3 bases, 4 bases remained unmatched. This CDR3 spans 13 amino acids. In germline, CDR1 is GTSNPN, CDR2 SVGIG (reference sequence). CDR3 bases: TGTGCCTCCGAACAGGGGGCTAATGAAAAACTGTTTTTT. The encoded protein is CASEQGANEKLFF.

The chain links TRBV20-1 to TRBJ2-5; D perhaps matches TRBD1 (7 bases). V lost 3 bases to trimming and J lost 2 bases, with 10 bases between them. This CDR3 is 13 amino acids long. Per the germline V gene, CDR1 is DFQATT and CDR2 is SNEGSKA (reference sequence). CDR3 nucleotide sequence: TGCAGTGCTAGTCCAGGGGGGCAAGAGACCCAGTACTTC. This sequence encodes CSASPGGQETQYF.

This sequence joins TRBV3-1 (or the pseudogene TRBV3-2) and TRBJ2-1; TRBD2 agrees at 8 bases. The CDR3 runs 15 residues. Per the germline V gene, CDR1 is LGHDT and CDR2 is YNNKEL (reference sequence). The V segment lost 3 bases and the J segment 8 bases; nucleotides outside the gene matches: 9. The CDR3, as DNA: TGTGCCAGCAGCCAGATGCAGGTAGCGGGGTATGAGCAGTTCTTC. Translating it yields CASSQMQVAGYEQFF.

This sequence joins TRBV11-2 and TRBJ2-3; TRBD2 might be the D (5 bases). V was trimmed by 2 bases and J by 4 bases, leaving 13 bases between them. The CDR3 sequence is 15 residues long. Per the germline V gene, CDR1 is SGHAT and CDR2 is FQNNGV. DNA of the CDR3: TGTGCCAGCAGCTTATTCCGGGGTGGCGCAGATACGCAGTATTTT. Protein sequence: CASSLFRGGADTQYF. The complete variable domain, with remaining parts taken from reference TRBV11-2 and TRBJ2-3, reads EAGVAQSPRYKIIEKRQSVAFWCNPISGHATLYWYQQILGQGPKLLIQFQNNGVVDDSQLPKDRFSAERLKGVDSTLKIQPAKLEDSAVYLCASSLFRGGADTQYFGPGTRLTVL.

This sequence joins TRBV18 and TRBJ2-7; 8 bases line up with TRBD1. CDR1 is KGHSH, CDR2 LQKENI, per germline. The trim removed 6 bases at V and 2 bases at J, leaving 3 bases unmatched. This CDR3 comprises 13 residues. CDR3 DNA: TGTGCCAGCTCCGGACAGGGTCCCTACGAGCAGTACTTC. It translates to CASSGQGPYEQYF.